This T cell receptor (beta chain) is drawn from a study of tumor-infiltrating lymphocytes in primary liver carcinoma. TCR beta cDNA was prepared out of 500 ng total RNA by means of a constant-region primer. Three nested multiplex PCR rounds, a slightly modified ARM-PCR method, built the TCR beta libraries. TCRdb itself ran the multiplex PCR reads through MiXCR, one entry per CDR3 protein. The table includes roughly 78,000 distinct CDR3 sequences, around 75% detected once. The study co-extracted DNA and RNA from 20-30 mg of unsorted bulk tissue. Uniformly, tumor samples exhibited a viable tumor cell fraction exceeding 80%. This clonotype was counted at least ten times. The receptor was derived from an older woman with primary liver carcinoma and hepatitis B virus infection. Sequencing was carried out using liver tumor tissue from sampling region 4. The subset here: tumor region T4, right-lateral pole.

The CDR3 loop is CASRDRVSNQPQHF. CDR3 in DNA: TGTGCCAGCCGGGACAGGGTTTCCAATCAGCCCCAGCATTTT. The V call is TRBV25-1, the J call TRBJ1-5; 9 bases match TRBD1. Germline CDR1 MGHDK, CDR2 SYGVNS. With V trimmed by 8 bases and J by 3 bases, 5 bases remained unmatched. This CDR3 is built from 14 residues.